This T cell receptor (beta chain) is drawn from a study of T cell clusters in autoimmune cytopenias. TRB was amplified from about 270 ng of peripheral blood genomic DNA per sample. One tube held mixed TRB-A and TRB-B primer pools for touch-down PCR. TCRdb reprocessed the multiplex PCR reads and stores each CDR3 protein as one record, lacking DNA. This repertoire includes under 15,000 distinct CDR3 sequences. Germline-derived CDR1 and CDR2 are MNHEY and SMNVEV (reference sequence). This CDR3 region has 14 residues. This sample was shared with a second study, whose subject was T cell repertoires in aging, cancer and after chemotherapy.

Sequencing used peripheral blood. The rearrangement joins TRBV27 to TRBJ2-4; as DNA is missing, the TRBD1 call by TCRdb cannot be tested. This clonotype originated in a human donor in good health. The CDR3 sequence is CASSFQGWENIQYF.